This T cell receptor (beta chain) was sequenced during a study of blood T cells in healthy people across ages. Turning to the study itself: Per two T cells, about one barcoded beta molecule was captured through template switching.

RNA extraction gave at least 5 micrograms of total RNA per sample. Primed by a sample-barcoded 5' primer and a J-beta primer mix, a second PCR proceeded for 7 to 11 cycles. TCRdb re-derived calls from the 5' RACE reads in MiXCR, one entry per CDR3 protein. The sample has some 1.6 million distinct CDR3 sequences, about 31% seen once; the top ten hold roughly 12%. The V end lost 2 bases, the J end lost 7 bases, and 15 bases lay between the germline ends. The CDR3 consists of 15 residues. Germline CDR1 MNHEY, CDR2 SMNVEV (reference sequence). Sequenced sample: blood. The gene calls are TRBV27 and TRBJ2-1; weak D call: TRBD1 (6 bases). The sequence was collected from a woman aged 30 to 39 in good health. CDR3 bases: TGTGCCAGCAGTTTAACACAGGGCTCGGGGAATGAGCAGTTCTTC. Amino acids: CASSLTQGSGNEQFF.